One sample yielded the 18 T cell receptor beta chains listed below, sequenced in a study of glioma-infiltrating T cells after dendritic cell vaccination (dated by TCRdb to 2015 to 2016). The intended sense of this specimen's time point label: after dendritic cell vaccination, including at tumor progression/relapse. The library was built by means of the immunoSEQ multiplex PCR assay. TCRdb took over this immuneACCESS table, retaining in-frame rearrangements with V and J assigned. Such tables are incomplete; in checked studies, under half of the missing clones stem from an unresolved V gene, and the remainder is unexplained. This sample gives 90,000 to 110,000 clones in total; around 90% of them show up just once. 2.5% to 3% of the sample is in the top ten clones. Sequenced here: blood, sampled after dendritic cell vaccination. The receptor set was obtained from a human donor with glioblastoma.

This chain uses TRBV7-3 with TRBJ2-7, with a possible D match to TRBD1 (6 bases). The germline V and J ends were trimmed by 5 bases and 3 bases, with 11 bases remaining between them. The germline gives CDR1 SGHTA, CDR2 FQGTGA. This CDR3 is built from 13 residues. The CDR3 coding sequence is TGTGCCAGCAGCAGTAACAGGGACTACGAGCAGTACTTC. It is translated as CASSSNRDYEQYF.

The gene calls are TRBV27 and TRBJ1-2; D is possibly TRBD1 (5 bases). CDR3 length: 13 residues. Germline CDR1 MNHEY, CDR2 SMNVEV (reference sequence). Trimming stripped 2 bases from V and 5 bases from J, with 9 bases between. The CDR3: CASSLVEGYGYTF. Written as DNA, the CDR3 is TGTGCCAGCAGTTTAGTGGAGGGGTATGGCTACACCTTC.

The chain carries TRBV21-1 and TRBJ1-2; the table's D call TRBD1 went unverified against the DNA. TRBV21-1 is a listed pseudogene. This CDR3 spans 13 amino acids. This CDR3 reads CASSEIGQKGYTF. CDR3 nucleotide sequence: TGTGCCAGCAGCGAAATAGGACAGAAGGGCTACACCTTC.

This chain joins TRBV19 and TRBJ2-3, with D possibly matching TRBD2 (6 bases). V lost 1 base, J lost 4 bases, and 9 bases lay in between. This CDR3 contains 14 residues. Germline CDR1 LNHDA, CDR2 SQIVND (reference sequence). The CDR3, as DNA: TGTGCCAGTAGTATAGCGGGAGTACCAGATACGCAGTATTTT. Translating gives CASSIAGVPDTQYF.

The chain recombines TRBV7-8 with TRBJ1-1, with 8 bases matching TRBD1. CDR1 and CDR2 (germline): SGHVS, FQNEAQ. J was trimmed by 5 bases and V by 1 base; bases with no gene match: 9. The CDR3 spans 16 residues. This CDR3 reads CASSLGSTGAGTEAFF. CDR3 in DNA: TGTGCCAGCAGCTTAGGTTCGACAGGGGCGGGTACTGAAGCTTTCTTT. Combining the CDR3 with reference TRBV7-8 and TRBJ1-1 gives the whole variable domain GAGVSQSPRYKVAKRGQDVALRCDPISGHVSLFWYQQALGQGPEFLTYFQNEAQLDKSGLPSDRFFAERPEGSVSTLKIQRTQQEDSAVYLCASSLGSTGAGTEAFFGQGTRLTVV.

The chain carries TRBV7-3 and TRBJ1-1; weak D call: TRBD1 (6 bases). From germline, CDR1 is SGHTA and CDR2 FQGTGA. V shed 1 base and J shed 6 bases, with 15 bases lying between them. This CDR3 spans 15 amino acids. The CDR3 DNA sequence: TGTGCCAGCAGCTTAAGGGGGCCCCAGATCTCTGAAGCTTTCTTT. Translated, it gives CASSLRGPQISEAFF.

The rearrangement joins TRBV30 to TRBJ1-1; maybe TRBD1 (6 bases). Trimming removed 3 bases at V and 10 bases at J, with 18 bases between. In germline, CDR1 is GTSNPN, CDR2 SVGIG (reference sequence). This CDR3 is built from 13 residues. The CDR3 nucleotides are TGTGCCTGGAGCGCGGACAGAGGGGTCGGAGCTTTCTTT. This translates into CAWSADRGVGAFF.

For the CDR3, the DNA is TGTGCCAGCAGCTTATCCGGACAGGGGGACACTGAAGCTTTCTTT. It is translated as CASSLSGQGDTEAFF. The chain recombines TRBV7-9 with TRBJ1-1, with 10 bases matching TRBD1. CDR1 and CDR2 (germline): SEHNR, FQNEAQ (reference sequence). Unmatched junction bases numbered 3, after V lost 2 bases and J lost 3 bases. The CDR3 length is 15 residues.

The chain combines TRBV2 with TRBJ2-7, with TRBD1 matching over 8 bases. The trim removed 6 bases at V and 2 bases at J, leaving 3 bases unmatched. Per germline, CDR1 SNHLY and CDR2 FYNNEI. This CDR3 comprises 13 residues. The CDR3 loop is CASSQQGAYEQYF. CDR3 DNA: TGTGCCAGCAGCCAACAGGGGGCCTACGAGCAGTACTTC. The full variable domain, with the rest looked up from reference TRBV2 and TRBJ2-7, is EPEVTQTPSHQVTQMGQEVILRCVPISNHLYFYWYRQILGQKVEFLVSFYNNEISEKSEIFDDQFSVERPDGSNFTLKIRSTKLEDSAMYFCASSQQGAYEQYFGPGTRLTVT.

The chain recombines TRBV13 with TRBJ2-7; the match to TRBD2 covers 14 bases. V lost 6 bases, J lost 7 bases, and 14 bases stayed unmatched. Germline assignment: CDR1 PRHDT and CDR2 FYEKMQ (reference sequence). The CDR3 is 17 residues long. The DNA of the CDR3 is TGTGCCAGCAGTTCAAAGACTAGCGGGAGGGCCACGGGGGAGCAGTACTTC. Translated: CASSSKTSGRATGEQYF. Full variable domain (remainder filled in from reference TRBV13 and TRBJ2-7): AAGVIQSPRHLIKEKRETATLKCYPIPRHDTVYWYQQGPGQDPQFLISFYEKMQSDKGSIPDRFSAQQFSDYHSELNMSSLELGDSALYFCASSSKTSGRATGEQYFGPGTRLTVT.

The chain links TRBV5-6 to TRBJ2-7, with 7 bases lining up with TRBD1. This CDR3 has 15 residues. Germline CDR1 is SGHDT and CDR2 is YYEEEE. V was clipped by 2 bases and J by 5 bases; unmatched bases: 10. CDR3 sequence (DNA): TGTGCCAGCAGCTTTTCACTTGTACAGGGGCACGAGCAGTACTTC. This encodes CASSFSLVQGHEQYF.

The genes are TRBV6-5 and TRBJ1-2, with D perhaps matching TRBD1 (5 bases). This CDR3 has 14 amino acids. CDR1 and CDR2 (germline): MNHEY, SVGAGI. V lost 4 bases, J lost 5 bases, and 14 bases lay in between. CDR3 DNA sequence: TGTGCCAGCAGTTTAGGAGGGGCGGAATATGGCTACACCTTC. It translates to CASSLGGAEYGYTF.

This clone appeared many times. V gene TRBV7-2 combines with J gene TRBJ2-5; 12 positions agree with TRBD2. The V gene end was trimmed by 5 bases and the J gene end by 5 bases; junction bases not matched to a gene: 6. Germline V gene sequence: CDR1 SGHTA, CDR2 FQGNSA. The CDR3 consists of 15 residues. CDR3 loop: CASSLASGRDETQYF. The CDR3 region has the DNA TGTGCCAGCAGCCTGGCTAGCGGGAGGGACGAGACCCAGTACTTC.

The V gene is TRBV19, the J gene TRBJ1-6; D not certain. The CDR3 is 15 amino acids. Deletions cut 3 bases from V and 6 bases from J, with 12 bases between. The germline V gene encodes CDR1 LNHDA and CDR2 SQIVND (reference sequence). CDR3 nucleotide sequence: TGTGCCAGTAGTATTCAGGATTTTGGTAATTCACCCCTCCACTTT. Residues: CASSIQDFGNSPLHF.

CDR3 sequence: CASSPGTSLYEQYF. CDR3 nucleotide sequence: TGTGCCAGCAGCCCCGGGACTAGCCTCTACGAGCAGTACTTC. This sequence joins TRBV9 and TRBJ2-7; the match to TRBD2 covers 9 bases. The CDR3 sequence is 14 residues long. Losses at the gene ends were 4 bases for V and 3 bases for J; bases not matched to a gene: 5. Germline CDR1 SGDLS, CDR2 YYNGEE.

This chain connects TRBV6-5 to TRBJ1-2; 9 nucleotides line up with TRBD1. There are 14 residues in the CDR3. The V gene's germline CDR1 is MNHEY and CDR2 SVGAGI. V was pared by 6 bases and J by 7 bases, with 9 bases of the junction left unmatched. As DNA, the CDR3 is TGTGCCAGCAGCCCCGGACAGGGGAGAGTTGGCTACACCTTC. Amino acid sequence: CASSPGQGRVGYTF.

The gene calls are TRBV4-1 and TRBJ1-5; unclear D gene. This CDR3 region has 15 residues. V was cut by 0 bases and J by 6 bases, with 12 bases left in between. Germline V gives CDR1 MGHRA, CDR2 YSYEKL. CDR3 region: CASSQDGQVSQPQHF. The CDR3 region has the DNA TGCGCCAGCAGCCAAGATGGGCAGGTATCTCAGCCCCAGCATTTT.

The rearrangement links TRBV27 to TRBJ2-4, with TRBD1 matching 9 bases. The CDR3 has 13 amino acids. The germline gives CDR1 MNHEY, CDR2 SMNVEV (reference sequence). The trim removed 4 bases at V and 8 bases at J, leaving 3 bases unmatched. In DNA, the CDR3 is TGTGCCAGCAGTTGGGACAGGGAGGACATTCAGTACTTC. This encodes CASSWDREDIQYF.